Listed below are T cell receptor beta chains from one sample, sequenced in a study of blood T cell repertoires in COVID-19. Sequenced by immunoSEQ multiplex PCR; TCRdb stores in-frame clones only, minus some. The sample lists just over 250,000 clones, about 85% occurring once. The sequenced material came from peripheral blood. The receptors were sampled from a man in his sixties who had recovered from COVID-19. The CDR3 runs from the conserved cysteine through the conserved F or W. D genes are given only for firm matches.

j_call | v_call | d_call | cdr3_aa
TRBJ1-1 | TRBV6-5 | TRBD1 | CASKRTGRNTEAFF
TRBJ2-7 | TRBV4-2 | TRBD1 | CASSQGLGTGYYEQYF
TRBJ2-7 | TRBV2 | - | CASSNLGGQNYEQYF
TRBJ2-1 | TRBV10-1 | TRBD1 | CASSETGTGLNEQFF
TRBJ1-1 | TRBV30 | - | CAWETGTREAFF
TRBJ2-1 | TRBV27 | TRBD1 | CASSLRDSSDEQFF
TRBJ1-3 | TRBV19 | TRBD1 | CASSIDRDRHSSGNTIYF
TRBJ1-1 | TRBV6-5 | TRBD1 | CASSYKTGAINTEAFF
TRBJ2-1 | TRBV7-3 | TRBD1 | CASSTAGGEQFF
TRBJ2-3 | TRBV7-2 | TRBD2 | CASSPSGTSVRDTQYF
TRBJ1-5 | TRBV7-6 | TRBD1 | CASSLEGAAVNQPQHF
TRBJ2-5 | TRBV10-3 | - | CAISEGGGGETQYF
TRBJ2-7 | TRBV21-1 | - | CASSHRGEGYEQYF
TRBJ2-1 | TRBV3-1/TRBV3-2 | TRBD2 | CASSQEGGISRHEQFF
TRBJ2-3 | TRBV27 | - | CASSLWKGSTDTQYF
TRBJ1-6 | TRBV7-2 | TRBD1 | CASSLAFWGQGFYNSPLHF
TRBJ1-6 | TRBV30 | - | CAWLTTGLISPLHF
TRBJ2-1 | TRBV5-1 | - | CASSQVGQNEQFF
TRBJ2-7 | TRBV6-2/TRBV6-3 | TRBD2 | CASSPLAGSYEQYF
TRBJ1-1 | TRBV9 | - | CASSVADGGGTEAFF
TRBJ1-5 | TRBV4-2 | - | CASSQNWGGRHQPQHF
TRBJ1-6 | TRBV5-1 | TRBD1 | CASSQGQGYSPLHF
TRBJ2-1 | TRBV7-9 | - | CASSFRNEQFF
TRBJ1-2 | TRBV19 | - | CASSTLTGDYGYTF
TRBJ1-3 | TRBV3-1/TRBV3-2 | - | CASSQTTPHRVSGGNTIYF
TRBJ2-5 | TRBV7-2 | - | CASSLESLAVGTQYF
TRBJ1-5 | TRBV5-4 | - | CASSLGQNQPQHF
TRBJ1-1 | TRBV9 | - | CASSVATENTEAFF
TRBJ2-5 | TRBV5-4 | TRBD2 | CASSFGASGGAQTQYF
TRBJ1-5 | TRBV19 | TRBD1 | CASNTGVGNQPQHF
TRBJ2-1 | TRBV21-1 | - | CASSSDHPTGARDNEQFF
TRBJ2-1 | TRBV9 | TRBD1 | CASSAHRDRDYNEQFF
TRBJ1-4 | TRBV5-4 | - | CASSSRGAYNEKLFF
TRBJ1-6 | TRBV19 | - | CASSRETTNSPLHF
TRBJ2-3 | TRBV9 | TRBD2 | CASSVEAGGLTDTQYF
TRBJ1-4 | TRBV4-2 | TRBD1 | CASSPRDRATNEKLFF
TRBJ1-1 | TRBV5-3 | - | CARSLAGVSAEAFF
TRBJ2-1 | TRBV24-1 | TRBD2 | CATSDGTSINEQFF
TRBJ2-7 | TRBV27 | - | CASSRGGSHSYEQYF
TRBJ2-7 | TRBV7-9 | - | CASSGLGNHEQYF
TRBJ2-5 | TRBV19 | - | CASSYRVSETQYF
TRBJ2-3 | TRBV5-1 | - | CASSRDTDTQYF
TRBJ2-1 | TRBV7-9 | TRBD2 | CASSSRTSGGYNEQFF